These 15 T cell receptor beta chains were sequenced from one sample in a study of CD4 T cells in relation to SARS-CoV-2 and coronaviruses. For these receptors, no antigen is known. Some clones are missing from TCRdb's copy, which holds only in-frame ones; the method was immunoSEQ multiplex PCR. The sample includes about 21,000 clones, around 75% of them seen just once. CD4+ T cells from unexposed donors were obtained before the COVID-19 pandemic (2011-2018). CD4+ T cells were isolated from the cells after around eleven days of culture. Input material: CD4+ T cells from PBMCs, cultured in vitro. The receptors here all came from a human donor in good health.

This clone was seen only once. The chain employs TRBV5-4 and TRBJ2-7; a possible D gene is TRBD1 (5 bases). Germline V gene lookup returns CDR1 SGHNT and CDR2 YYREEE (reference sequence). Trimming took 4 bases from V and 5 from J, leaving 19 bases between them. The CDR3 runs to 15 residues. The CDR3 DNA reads TGTGCCAGCAGCCCAGGGATCAACCGTCAGGACGAGCAGTACTTC. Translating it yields CASSPGINRQDEQYF.

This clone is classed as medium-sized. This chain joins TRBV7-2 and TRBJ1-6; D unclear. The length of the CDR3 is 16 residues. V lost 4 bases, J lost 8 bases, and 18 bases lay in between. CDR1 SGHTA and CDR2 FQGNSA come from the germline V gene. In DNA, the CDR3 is TGTGCCAGCAGCTCCTATCTTCGAGGAAAGGATTCACCCCTCCACTTT. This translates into CASSSYLRGKDSPLHF.

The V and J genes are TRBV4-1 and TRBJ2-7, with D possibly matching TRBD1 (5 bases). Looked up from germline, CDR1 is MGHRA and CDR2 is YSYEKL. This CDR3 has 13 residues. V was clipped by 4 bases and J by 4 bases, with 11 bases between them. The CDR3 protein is CASSLGHQYEQYF. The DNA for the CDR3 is TGCGCCAGCAGCCTAGGACATCAATACGAGCAGTACTTC.

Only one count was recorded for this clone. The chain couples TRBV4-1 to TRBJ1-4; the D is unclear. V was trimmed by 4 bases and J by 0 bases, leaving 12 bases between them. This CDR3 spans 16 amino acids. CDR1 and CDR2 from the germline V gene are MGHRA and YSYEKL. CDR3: CASSRSQIATNEKLFF. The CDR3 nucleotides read TGCGCCAGCAGCCGCTCACAGATTGCAACTAATGAAAAACTGTTTTTT.

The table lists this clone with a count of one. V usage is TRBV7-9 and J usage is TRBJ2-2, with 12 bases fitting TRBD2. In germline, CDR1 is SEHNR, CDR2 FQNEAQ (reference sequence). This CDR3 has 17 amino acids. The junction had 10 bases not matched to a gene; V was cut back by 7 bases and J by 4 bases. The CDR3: CASKDSSGGASTGELFF. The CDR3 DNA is TGTGCCAGCAAAGACTCTAGCGGGGGGGCTAGCACCGGGGAGCTGTTTTTT. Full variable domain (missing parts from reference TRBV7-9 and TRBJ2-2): DTGVSQNPRHKITKRGQNVTFRCDPISEHNRLYWYRQTLGQGPEFLTYFQNEAQLEKSRLLSDRFSAERPKGSFSTLEIQRTEQGDSAMYLCASKDSSGGASTGELFFGEGSRLTVL.

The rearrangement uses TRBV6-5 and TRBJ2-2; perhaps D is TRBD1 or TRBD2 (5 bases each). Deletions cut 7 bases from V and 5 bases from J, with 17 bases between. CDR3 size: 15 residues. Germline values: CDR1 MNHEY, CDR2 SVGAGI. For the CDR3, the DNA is TGTGCCAGCAACCCCACCCAGGGACGGACCGGGGAGCTGTTTTTT. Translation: CASNPTQGRTGELFF.

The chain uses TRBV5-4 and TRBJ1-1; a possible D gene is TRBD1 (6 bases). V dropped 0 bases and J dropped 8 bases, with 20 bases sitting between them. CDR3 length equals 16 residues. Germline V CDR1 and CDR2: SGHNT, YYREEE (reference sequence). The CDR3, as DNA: TGTGCCAGCAGCTTGGATCCGGGGGGCGCTTCCCAAGAAGCTTTCTTT. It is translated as CASSLDPGGASQEAFF.

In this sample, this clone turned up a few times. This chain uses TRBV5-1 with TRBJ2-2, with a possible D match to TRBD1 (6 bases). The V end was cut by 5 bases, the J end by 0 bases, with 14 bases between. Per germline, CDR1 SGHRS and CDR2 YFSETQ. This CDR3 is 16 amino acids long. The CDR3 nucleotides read TGCGCCAGCAGTCCCTCAGGGGCCGCGAACACCGGGGAGCTGTTTTTT. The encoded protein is CASSPSGAANTGELFF.

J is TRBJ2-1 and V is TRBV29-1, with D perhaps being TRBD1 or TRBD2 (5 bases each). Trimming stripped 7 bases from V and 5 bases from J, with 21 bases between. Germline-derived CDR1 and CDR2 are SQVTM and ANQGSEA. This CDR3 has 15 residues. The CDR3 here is CSAIRDGVHDNEQFF. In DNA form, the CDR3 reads TGCAGCGCCATAAGGGACGGGGTCCACGACAATGAGCAGTTCTTC.

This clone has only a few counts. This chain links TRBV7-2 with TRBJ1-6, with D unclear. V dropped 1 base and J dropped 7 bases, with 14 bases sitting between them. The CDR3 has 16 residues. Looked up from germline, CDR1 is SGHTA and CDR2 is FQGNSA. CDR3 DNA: TGTGCCAGCAGCTTAGGGTTCCCCCCGGAGAATTCACCCCTCCACTTT. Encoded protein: CASSLGFPPENSPLHF.

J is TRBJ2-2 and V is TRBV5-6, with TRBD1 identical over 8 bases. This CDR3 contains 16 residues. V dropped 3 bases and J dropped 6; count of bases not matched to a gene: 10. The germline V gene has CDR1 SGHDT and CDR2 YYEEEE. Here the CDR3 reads CASSSLDRVRAGELFF. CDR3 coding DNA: TGTGCCAGCAGCTCCCTGGACAGGGTGAGAGCCGGGGAGCTGTTTTTT. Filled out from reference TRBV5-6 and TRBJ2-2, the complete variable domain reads DAGVTQSPTHLIKTRGQQVTLRCSPKSGHDTVSWYQQALGQGPQFIFQYYEEEERQRGNFPDRFSGHQFPNYSSELNVNALLLGDSALYLCASSSLDRVRAGELFFGEGSRLTVL.

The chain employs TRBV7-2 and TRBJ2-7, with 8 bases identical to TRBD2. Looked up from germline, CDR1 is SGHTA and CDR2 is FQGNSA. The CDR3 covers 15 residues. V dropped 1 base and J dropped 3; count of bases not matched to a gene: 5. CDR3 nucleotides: TGTGCCAGCAGCTTAGGACCGGGAGGGAGCTACGAGCAGTACTTC. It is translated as CASSLGPGGSYEQYF. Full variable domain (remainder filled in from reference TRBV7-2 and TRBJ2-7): GAGVSQSPSNKVTEKGKDVELRCDPISGHTALYWYRQSLGQGLEFLIYFQGNSAPDKSGLPSDRFSAERTGGSVSTLTIQRTQQEDSAVYLCASSLGPGGSYEQYFGPGTRLTVT.

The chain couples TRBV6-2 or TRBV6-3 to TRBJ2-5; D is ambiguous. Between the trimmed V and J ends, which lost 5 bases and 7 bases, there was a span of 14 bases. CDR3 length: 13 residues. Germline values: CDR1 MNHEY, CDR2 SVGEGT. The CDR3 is CASSLRTFRTQYF. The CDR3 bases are TGTGCCAGCAGTCTCCGTACCTTTAGGACCCAGTACTTC.

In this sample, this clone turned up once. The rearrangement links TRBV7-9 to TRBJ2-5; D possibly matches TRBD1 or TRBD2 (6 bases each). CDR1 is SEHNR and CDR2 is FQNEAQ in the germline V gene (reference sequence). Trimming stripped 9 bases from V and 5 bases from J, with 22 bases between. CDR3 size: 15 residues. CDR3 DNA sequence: TGTGCCAGTCACCTAGACGGGGGCGCTTGGGAGACCCAGTACTTC. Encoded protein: CASHLDGGAWETQYF.

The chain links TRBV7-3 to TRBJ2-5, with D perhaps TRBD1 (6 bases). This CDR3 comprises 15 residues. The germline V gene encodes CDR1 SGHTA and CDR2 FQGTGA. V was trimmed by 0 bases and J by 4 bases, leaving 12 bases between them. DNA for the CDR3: TGTGCCAGCAGCTTAACAGGTTCAGGGGTAGAGACCCAGTACTTC. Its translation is CASSLTGSGVETQYF.